The entry that follows covers one T cell receptor beta chain sequence. This sample stems from a study of OX40 agonist ivuxolimab in advanced cancers. Libraries were prepared by immunoSEQ multiplex PCR; TCRdb keeps only in-frame clonotypes and omits some of them. The data show some 87,000 clones, with roughly 91% seen just once and roughly 1.6% held by the top ten. The CDR3 spans 13 residues. Germline CDR1 is SEHNR and CDR2 is FQNEAQ (reference sequence). The ends were cut back, 0 bases at V and 8 bases at J, with 10 bases in the middle. This sample comprised CD4+ or CD8+ T cells sorted from blood, obtained in a trial of the OX40 agonist ivuxolimab. This clonotype originated in an adult with an advanced solid tumor such as melanoma, head and neck, liver or kidney cancer. The chain carries TRBV7-9 and TRBJ1-2, with a possible D match to TRBD1 (6 bases). CDR3 sequence: CASSLATGYGYTF. The CDR3, as DNA: TGTGCCAGCAGCTTAGCCACAGGGTACGGCTACACCTTC.